This T cell receptor beta chain was sequenced in a study of T cell responses to AZD1222 COVID-19 vaccine. TCRdb's copy holds only in-frame clones and misses some; the assay was immunoSEQ multiplex PCR. Among roughly 120,000 clones listed, about 90% were seen once. Details on this clone: Its specificity is unknown.

Overall study results and limits: With two AZD1222 doses given, Spike-specific TCR breadth and depth both rose.

This clonotype was sampled from an adult who received the AZD1222 COVID-19 vaccine. The sequencing used peripheral blood, collected 28 days after the second AZD1222 dose.

For the CDR3, the DNA is TGTGCCAGCAGTTACTCAGGTCGCAGGGTTAATTCACCCCTCCACTTT. Amino acids: CASSYSGRRVNSPLHF. V is TRBV6-5 and J is TRBJ1-6; tentative D call: TRBD1 (5 bases). The V gene lost 0 bases and the J gene lost 6 bases, with 12 bases spanning the gap. The CDR3 totals 16 residues. The germline V gene has CDR1 MNHEY and CDR2 SVGAGI.